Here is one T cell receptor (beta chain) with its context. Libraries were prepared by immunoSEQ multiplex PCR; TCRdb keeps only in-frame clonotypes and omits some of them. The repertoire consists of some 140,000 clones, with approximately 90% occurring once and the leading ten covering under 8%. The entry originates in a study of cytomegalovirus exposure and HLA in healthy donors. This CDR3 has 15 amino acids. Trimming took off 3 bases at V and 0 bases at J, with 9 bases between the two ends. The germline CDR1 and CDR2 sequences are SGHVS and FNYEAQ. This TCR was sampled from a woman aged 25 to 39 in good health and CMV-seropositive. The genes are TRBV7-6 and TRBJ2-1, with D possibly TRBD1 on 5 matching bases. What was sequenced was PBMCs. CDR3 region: CASSFYRSSYNEQFF. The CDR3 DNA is TGTGCCAGCAGCTTCTACAGGAGCTCCTACAATGAGCAGTTCTTC.